Listed below are T cell receptor beta chains from one sample, sequenced in a study of shared clonotypes between healthy human individuals. TCRdb's copy holds only in-frame clones and misses some; the assay was immunoSEQ multiplex PCR. There are about 1 million clones in the sample; about four fifths occur only once, and approximately 0.56% lies in the top ten. Specimen: memory CD4+ T cells from PBMCs. The receptors here all came from a man younger than 35 in good health. Some clones in this sample may be carry-over from other donors' samples. Both conserved end residues are part of each CDR3. D genes are given only for firm matches. Only some rows state a clone size, as once, few, many or a class for expanded clones.

TRBJ1-1 | . | 15 | . | TRBV7-2 | CASSLRQASNTEAFF | TGTGCCAGCAGCTTAAGACAGGCTTCGAACACTGAAGCTTTCTTT
TRBJ2-5 | . | 15 | . | TRBV5-1 | CASSPGAGPQETQYF | TGCGCCAGCAGCCCCGGGGCAGGGCCCCAAGAGACCCAGTACTTC
TRBJ1-2 | . | 15 | TRBD1 | TRBV7-2 | CASSTGTVYDYGYTF | TGTGCCAGCAGCACCGGGACAGTATACGACTATGGCTACACCTTC
TRBJ1-5 | . | 15 | . | TRBV7-9 | CASSPGGGAGQPQHF | TGTGCCAGCAGCCCCGGAGGGGGGGCTGGACAGCCCCAGCATTTT
TRBJ2-7 | . | 14 | . | TRBV15 | CATSPRLVSSEQYF | TGTGCCACCAGCCCGCGACTAGTCTCGTCCGAGCAGTACTTC
TRBJ2-1 | . | 16 | TRBD2 | TRBV4-3 | CASSQGGGTSFYEQFF | TGCGCCAGCAGCCAAGGGGGGGGGACTAGCTTTTATGAGCAGTTCTTC
TRBJ2-4 | . | 15 | . | TRBV19 | CASSIQVGAKNIQYF | TGTGCCAGTAGTATACAGGTCGGGGCCAAAAACATTCAGTACTTC
TRBJ1-1 | . | 14 | . | TRBV19 | CASSMEGLNTEAFF | TGTGCCAGTAGTATGGAGGGTCTGAACACTGAAGCTTTCTTT
TRBJ2-7 | . | 16 | TRBD2 | TRBV6-1 | CASRESRLAGPYEQYF | TGTGCCAGCAGAGAAAGCCGACTAGCGGGGCCCTACGAGCAGTACTTC
TRBJ1-2 | . | 13 | . | TRBV6-1 | CASGPEGNYGYTF | TGTGCCAGCGGGCCCGAGGGCAACTATGGCTACACCTTC
TRBJ1-2 | few | 18 | TRBD1 | TRBV11-2 | CASSPIRAARGHGYGYTF | TGTGCCAGCAGCCCCATTCGAGCGGCGAGGGGGCACGGCTATGGCTACACCTTC
TRBJ2-3 | . | 15 | . | TRBV10-3 | CAISEPGSRGDTQYF | TGTGCCATCAGTGAGCCGGGGTCACGAGGAGATACGCAGTATTTT
TRBJ2-3 | . | 18 | TRBD2 | TRBV30 | CAWKGTSGRLHGTDTQYF | TGTGCCTGGAAGGGGACTAGCGGGAGGTTGCATGGCACAGATACGCAGTATTTT
TRBJ1-1 | . | 16 | TRBD1 | TRBV19 | CASSKAGGNLFTEAFF | TGTGCCAGTAGCAAAGCAGGGGGCAATTTGTTCACTGAAGCTTTCTTT
TRBJ1-2 | . | 13 | TRBD1 | TRBV6-1 | CASSGGQIYGYTF | TGTGCCAGCAGTGGGGGACAGATCTACGGCTACACCTTC
TRBJ2-3 | . | 16 | . | TRBV7-2 | CASSQHGPSRTDTQYF | TGTGCCAGCAGCCAACACGGCCCGTCCCGCACAGATACGCAGTATTTT
TRBJ2-7 | . | 11 | . | TRBV7-2 | CASSLLYEQYF | TGTGCCAGCAGCTTACTTTACGAGCAGTACTTC
TRBJ1-3 | . | 11 | . | TRBV20-1 | CSAIRLNTIYF | TGCAGTGCTATCCGCTTGAACACCATATATTTT
TRBJ1-5 | . | 17 | TRBD1 | TRBV5-4 | CASSLGGDRSSNQPQHF | TGTGCCAGCAGCTTGGGAGGGGACAGGAGTAGCAATCAGCCCCAGCATTTT
TRBJ2-1 | once | 14 | . | TRBV5-1 | CASRREAAYNEQFF | TGCGCCAGCCGACGAGAGGCCGCCTACAATGAGCAGTTCTTC
TRBJ2-1 | once | 14 | TRBD1 | TRBV27 | CASRRHDRDNEQFF | TGTGCCAGCAGACGACACGACAGGGACAATGAGCAGTTCTTC
TRBJ2-1 | once | 16 | TRBD2 | TRBV27 | CASSLMLAGTYNEQFF | TGTGCCAGCAGTTTGATGCTAGCGGGTACCTACAATGAGCAGTTCTTC
TRBJ1-4 | . | 13 | . | TRBV29-1 | CSVVGGTSKKLFF | TGCAGCGTTGTGGGGGGTACCTCCAAAAAACTGTTTTTT
TRBJ1-5 | once | 19 | . | TRBV27 | CASSRTSPLYTAQNQPQHF | TGTGCCAGCAGTCGTACAAGTCCCCTTTACACTGCCCAAAATCAGCCCCAGCATTTT
TRBJ1-1 | . | 13 | . | TRBV18 | CASSPLPYTEAFF | TGTGCCAGCTCACCACTTCCTTACACTGAAGCTTTCTTT
TRBJ1-1 | . | 14 | TRBD1 | TRBV27 | CASSLYRGGTEAFF | TGTGCCAGCAGTTTATACAGGGGAGGCACTGAAGCTTTCTTT
TRBJ2-7 | . | 11 | . | TRBV30 | CAWISGGEQYF | TGTGCCTGGATTAGTGGCGGCGAGCAGTACTTC
TRBJ2-7 | . | 14 | . | TRBV5-1 | CASSPEGPYYEQYF | TGCGCCAGCAGCCCTGAAGGGCCCTACTACGAGCAGTACTTC
TRBJ2-5 | . | 13 | TRBD2 | TRBV10-1 | CASSEAGGETQYF | TGCGCCAGCAGCGAAGCGGGGGGGGAGACCCAGTACTTC